What follows is one TCR beta chain and its context. The sample belongs to a study of blood T cell repertoires in COVID-19. Overall study context: Sample material is recorded as cDNA or gDNA derived from T cells, B-cell-depleted T cells, or PBMCs.

The germline CDR1 and CDR2 sequences are KGHDR and SFDVKD. The V gene lost 3 bases and the J gene lost 6 bases, with 9 bases spanning the gap. The CDR3 extends over 13 amino acids. Authors' processing steps: Reference gene primers were amplified, and this amplification served to estimate nucleated cell counts. Clones were sequenced by immunoSEQ multiplex PCR, and TCRdb holds only the in-frame ones, with some missing. V, J and clone size were drawn from that table, and D and trimming were deduced from the DNA. In the table there are more than 60,000 clones, roughly 86% of which are singletons. The sequence came from a woman aged 50 to 65 with active or convalescent COVID-19. Source material: peripheral blood. The chain employs TRBV24-1 and TRBJ2-3, with D unclear. The CDR3 DNA sequence: TGTGCCACCAGTGATAACTATAGGGATACGCAGTATTTT. Amino acids: CATSDNYRDTQYF.